What follows are 20 T cell receptor beta chains derived from one specimen sequenced in a study of T cells in Graves' hyperthyroidism and ophthalmopathy. Amplified TCR beta CDR3 regions derived from RNA transcripts. HTBI primers drove first-round RT-PCR of the TCR CDR3. A single record per CDR3 protein comes from TCRdb applying MiXCR to the multiplex PCR reads. The sample includes hundreds of thousands of distinct CDR3 sequences, around 38% of them seen just once. Sequencing used blood. Receptors originate from a young man with Graves' hyperthyroidism.

V gene TRBV29-1 combines with J gene TRBJ2-3; perhaps D is TRBD1 or TRBD2 (5 bases each). The CDR3 runs to 13 residues. Trimming removed 2 bases from V and 2 bases from J, with 8 bases in between. Germline lookup yields CDR1 SQVTM and CDR2 ANQGSEA. CDR3 region: CSVERDHTDTQYF. The DNA for the CDR3 is TGCAGCGTTGAACGGGACCACACAGATACGCAGTATTTT.

The rearrangement joins TRBV28 to TRBJ1-5, with 10 bases matching TRBD1. V dropped 11 bases and J dropped 3; count of bases not matched to a gene: 4. CDR1 and CDR2 from the germline V gene are MDHEN and SYDVKM. The CDR3 contains 13 residues. The CDR3 DNA reads as TGTGCCGGACAGGGGGAGGTCAATCAGCCCCAGCATTTT. Protein: CAGQGEVNQPQHF.

This clonotype has a handful of counts. The V call is TRBV7-9, the J call TRBJ2-7, with 7 nucleotides matching TRBD1. Germline V gene sequence: CDR1 SEHNR, CDR2 FQNEAQ (reference sequence). The ends lost 3 bases at V and 6 bases at J; junction bases unmatched: 5. The CDR3 covers 13 residues. The CDR3 protein is CASSFRQGGEQYF. The CDR3 DNA reads TGTGCCAGCAGCTTCCGACAGGGCGGCGAGCAGTACTTC.

The CDR3 region has the DNA TGTGCCATCAGTGATCAGGGGGATGGCTACACCTTC. Amino acids: CAISDQGDGYTF. The gene calls are TRBV10-3 and TRBJ1-2; TRBD1 matches at 7 bases. CDR1 and CDR2 (germline): ENHRY, SYGVKD. This CDR3 comprises 12 residues. V lost 3 bases, J lost 6 bases, and 1 base stayed unmatched.

The CDR3 spells CASSGSKGRTGELFF. The CDR3, as DNA: TGTGCCAGCAGCGGGTCAAAGGGGAGGACCGGGGAGCTGTTTTTT. V is TRBV9 and J is TRBJ2-2; D perhaps matches TRBD2 (6 bases). This CDR3 has 15 amino acids. Per the germline V gene, CDR1 is SGDLS and CDR2 is YYNGEE. V gave up 3 bases and J gave up 5 bases, with 14 bases separating them. Looking up the rest from reference TRBV9 and TRBJ2-2 gives the full variable domain: DSGVTQTPKHLITATGQRVTLRCSPRSGDLSVYWYQQSLDQGLQFLIQYYNGEERAKGNILERFSAQQFPDLHSELNLSSLELGDSALYFCASSGSKGRTGELFFGEGSRLTVL.

This clonotype has just a few counts. The rearrangement uses TRBV5-1 and TRBJ2-2, with TRBD2 as a possible D gene (6 bases). CDR1 and CDR2 (germline): SGHRS, YFSETQ. Deletions cut 4 bases from V and 3 bases from J, with 13 bases between. The CDR3 consists of 15 residues. The CDR3 region has the DNA TGCGCCAGCAGCCACCGGGACTCCGACACCGGGGAGCTGTTTTTT. Residues: CASSHRDSDTGELFF.

The chain is built from TRBV12-3 or TRBV12-4 and TRBJ1-1, with TRBD1 as a possible D gene (5 bases). The CDR3 length is 12 residues. The ends were cut back, 4 bases at V and 12 bases at J, with 15 bases in the middle. CDR3 loop: CASSSPPGFTFF. In nucleotides, the CDR3 is TGTGCCAGCAGTTCACCCCCAGGGTTTACTTTCTTT.

This clonotype was seen at least ten times. The chain recombines TRBV10-3 with TRBJ2-5; D might be TRBD1 or TRBD2, each matching 5 bases. The CDR3 covers 13 residues. The germline V gene encodes CDR1 ENHRY and CDR2 SYGVKD. Trimming pared 2 bases from V and 5 bases from J, leaving 9 bases between. This CDR3 is CAISEGREETQYF. DNA for the CDR3: TGTGCCATCAGTGAGGGCAGGGAGGAGACCCAGTACTTC.

The CDR3 is CSAIQSHTEAFF. DNA of the CDR3: TGCAGTGCTATTCAATCCCACACTGAAGCTTTCTTT. V is TRBV20-1 and J is TRBJ1-1; D is undetermined. Trimming removed 4 bases from V and 3 bases from J, with 9 bases in between. The CDR3 consists of 12 residues. Germline lookup yields CDR1 DFQATT and CDR2 SNEGSKA (reference sequence).

This clonotype has a handful of counts. The genes are TRBV29-1 and TRBJ2-2; 10 bases line up with TRBD1. Looked up from germline, CDR1 is SQVTM and CDR2 is ANQGSEA. The CDR3 has 14 residues. With 7 bases clipped from V and 4 bases from J, the junction kept 6 bases outside the gene matches. The DNA for the CDR3 is TGCAGCGCCGGGACAGGGGCCGGCACCGGGGAGCTGTTTTTT. It is translated as CSAGTGAGTGELFF.

This clonotype came up a few times. Here the CDR3 reads CASSSEGGLAQPQHF. The DNA of the CDR3 is TGTGCCAGCAGCTCTGAAGGGGGGCTCGCCCAGCCCCAGCATTTT. The rearrangement uses TRBV7-6 and TRBJ1-5; D may be TRBD1 (6 bases). Germline CDR1 is SGHVS and CDR2 is FNYEAQ. The CDR3 totals 15 residues. The ends were cut back, 4 bases at V and 7 bases at J, with 17 bases in the middle.

The rearrangement joins TRBV29-1 to TRBJ1-2; D unresolved. Per the germline V gene, CDR1 is SQVTM and CDR2 is ANQGSEA. V gave up 4 bases and J gave up 5 bases, with 11 bases separating them. The CDR3 runs to 12 residues. The CDR3 sequence: CSVVAGSYGYTF. DNA for the CDR3: TGCAGCGTTGTCGCCGGGAGTTATGGCTACACCTTC. The full variable domain, with the rest looked up from reference TRBV29-1 and TRBJ1-2, is SAVISQKPSRDICQRGTSLTIQCQVDSQVTMMFWYRQQPGQSLTLIATANQGSEATYESGFVIDKFPISRPNLTFSTLTVSNMSPEDSSIYLCSVVAGSYGYTFGSGTRLTVV.

This clonotype occurred a few times. The V and J genes are TRBV12-3 or TRBV12-4 and TRBJ2-7, with 7 bases aligning to TRBD1. The CDR3 runs 15 residues. The V gene end was trimmed by 4 bases and the J gene end by 4 bases; junction bases not matched to a gene: 10. In nucleotides, the CDR3 is TGTGCCAGCAGTTCCCCCTCGACAGGGAAATACGAGCAGTACTTC. It is translated as CASSSPSTGKYEQYF.

This clonotype was seen a few times. The chain is built from TRBV9 and TRBJ2-5, with TRBD2 matching 9 bases. Looked up from germline, CDR1 is SGDLS and CDR2 is YYNGEE. The CDR3 sequence is 15 residues long. J gave up 5 bases and V 1 base, and 6 bases lay outside the gene matches. CDR3 sequence reads: CASSVQAGGPETQYF. The DNA of the CDR3 is TGTGCCAGCAGCGTACAAGCGGGGGGCCCGGAGACCCAGTACTTC.

This clonotype was seen many times. This chain links TRBV7-9 with TRBJ2-5, with TRBD2 identical over 8 bases. CDR3 size: 13 residues. V was pared by 5 bases and J by 3 bases, with 2 bases of the junction left unmatched. Germline CDR1 SEHNR, CDR2 FQNEAQ (reference sequence). The CDR3 here is CASSGTSKETQYF. The CDR3, as DNA: TGTGCCAGCAGCGGGACTAGTAAAGAGACCCAGTACTTC.

This clonotype was seen more than once but under ten times. The rearrangement links TRBV25-1 to TRBJ1-5, with 10 bases aligning to TRBD1. The germline CDR1 and CDR2 sequences are MGHDK and SYGVNS. CDR3 size: 16 residues. V gave up 6 bases and J gave up 4 bases; unmatched junction bases: 9. CDR3 region: CASSSVGQGDNQPQHF. The CDR3 nucleotides read TGTGCCAGCAGCTCCGTAGGACAGGGGGATAATCAGCCCCAGCATTTT. The full variable domain, with the rest looked up from reference TRBV25-1 and TRBJ1-5, is EADIYQTPRYLVIGTGKKITLECSQTMGHDKMYWYQQDPGMELHLIHYSYGVNSTEKGDLSSESTVSRIRTEHFPLTLESARPSHTSQYLCASSSVGQGDNQPQHFGDGTRLSIL.

This clonotype has at least ten counts. V gene TRBV12-3 or TRBV12-4 combines with J gene TRBJ1-6; D may be TRBD1 (6 bases). This CDR3 is built from 15 residues. V gave up 1 base and J gave up 9 bases, with 13 bases separating them. The CDR3 region has the DNA TGTGCCAGCAGTTTAGGGGCGACAGGAGGTTCACCCCTCCACTTT. It translates to CASSLGATGGSPLHF.

The CDR3 coding sequence is TGTGCCAGCAGCCAAGGACAGAAAAATCAGCCCCAGCATTTT. Residues: CASSQGQKNQPQHF. The chain recombines TRBV3-1 with TRBJ1-5; D is perhaps TRBD1 (5 bases). The CDR3 is 14 residues long. In germline, CDR1 is LGHDT, CDR2 YNNKEL (reference sequence). The V gene lost 1 base and the J gene lost 4 bases, with 8 bases spanning the gap.

This clonotype has more than one count but fewer than ten. This chain links TRBV5-1 with TRBJ2-7; 9 bases are shared with TRBD1. With 0 bases clipped from V and 5 bases from J, the junction kept 9 bases outside the gene matches. Germline assignment: CDR1 SGHRS and CDR2 YFSETQ. This CDR3 has 16 residues. CDR3 residues: CASSLAAGTGIHEQYF. CDR3 DNA: TGCGCCAGCAGCTTGGCGGCAGGGACAGGGATCCACGAGCAGTACTTC. The complete variable domain, with remaining parts taken from reference TRBV5-1 and TRBJ2-7, reads KAGVTQTPRYLIKTRGQQVTLSCSPISGHRSVSWYQQTPGQGLQFLFEYFSETQRNKGNFPGRFSGRQFSNSRSEMNVSTLELGDSALYLCASSLAAGTGIHEQYFGPGTRLTVT.

This clonotype was seen ten or more times. The rearrangement joins TRBV19 to TRBJ1-6; weak D call: TRBD1 (6 bases). Germline CDR1 is LNHDA and CDR2 is SQIVND (reference sequence). The V gene lost 10 bases and the J gene lost 6 bases, with 16 bases spanning the gap. CDR3 size: 14 residues. The CDR3 bases are TGTGCCACTACATTGGGACAAGTTAATTCACCCCTCCACTTT. Its translation is CATTLGQVNSPLHF.